The clone carrying this TCR beta chain was recorded a few times. Different DNA sequences within this sample yield the same CDR3. The data originate from a study of T cell responses to AZD1222 COVID-19 vaccine. Clones were sequenced by immunoSEQ multiplex PCR, and TCRdb holds only the in-frame ones, with some missing. Of 150,000 to 250,000 clones listed, about 93% were seen once; the top ten hold 0.95% to 1.1%. Germline V gene lookup returns CDR1 SGHTA and CDR2 FQGTGA. V lost 1 base, J lost 6 bases, and 5 bases stayed unmatched. The CDR3 totals 15 residues. V is TRBV7-3 and J is TRBJ2-3, with 9 positions matching TRBD2. Sample: peripheral blood, taken 28 days after the second AZD1222 dose. This receptor was identified in an adult who received the AZD1222 COVID-19 vaccine. CDR3 in DNA: TGTGCCAGCAGCTTAAGCGGGGGGGCAAGTGATACGCAGTATTTT. Translated: CASSLSGGASDTQYF.